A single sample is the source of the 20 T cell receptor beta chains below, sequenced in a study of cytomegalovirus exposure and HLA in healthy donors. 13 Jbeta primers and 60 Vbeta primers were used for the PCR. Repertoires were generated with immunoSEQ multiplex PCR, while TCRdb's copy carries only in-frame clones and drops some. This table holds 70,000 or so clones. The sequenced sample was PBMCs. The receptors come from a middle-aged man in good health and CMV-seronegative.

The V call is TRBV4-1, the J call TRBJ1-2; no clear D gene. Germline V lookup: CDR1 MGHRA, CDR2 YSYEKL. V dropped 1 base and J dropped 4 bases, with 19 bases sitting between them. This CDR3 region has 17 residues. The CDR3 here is CASSQAFTRPEIYGYTF. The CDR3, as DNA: TGCGCCAGCAGCCAAGCCTTTACCCGGCCGGAGATCTATGGCTACACCTTC.

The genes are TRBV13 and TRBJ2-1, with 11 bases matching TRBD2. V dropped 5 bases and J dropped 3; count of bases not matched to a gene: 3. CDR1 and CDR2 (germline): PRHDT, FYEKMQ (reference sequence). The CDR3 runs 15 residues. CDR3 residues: CASSPTSGVYNEQFF. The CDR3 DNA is TGTGCCAGCAGCCCGACTAGCGGGGTCTACAATGAGCAGTTCTTC.

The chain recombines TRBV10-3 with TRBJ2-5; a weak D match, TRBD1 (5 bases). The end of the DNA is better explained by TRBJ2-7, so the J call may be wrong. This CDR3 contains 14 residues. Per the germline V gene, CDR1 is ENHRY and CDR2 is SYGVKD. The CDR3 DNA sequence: TGTGCCATCACCACGACAGCCTCCTCCTACGAGCAGTACTTC. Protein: CAITTTASSYEQYF.

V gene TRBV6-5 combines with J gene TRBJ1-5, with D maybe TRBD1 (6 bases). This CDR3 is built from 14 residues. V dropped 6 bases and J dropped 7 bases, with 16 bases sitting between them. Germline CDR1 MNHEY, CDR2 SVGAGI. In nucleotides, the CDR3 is TGTGCCAGCAGCTACACAGGGAAGGACCAGCCCCAGCATTTT. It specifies CASSYTGKDQPQHF.

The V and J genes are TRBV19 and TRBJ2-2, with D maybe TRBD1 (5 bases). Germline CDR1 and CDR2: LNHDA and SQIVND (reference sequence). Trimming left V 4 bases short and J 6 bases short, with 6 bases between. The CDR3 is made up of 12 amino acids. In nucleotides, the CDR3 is TGTGCCAGTAGTAGGACACCCGGGGAGCTGTTTTTT. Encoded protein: CASSRTPGELFF. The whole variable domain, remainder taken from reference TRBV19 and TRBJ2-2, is DGGITQSPKYLFRKEGQNVTLSCEQNLNHDAMYWYRQDPGQGLRLIYYSQIVNDFQKGDIAEGYSVSREKKESFPLTVTSAQKNPTAFYLCASSRTPGELFFGEGSRLTVL.

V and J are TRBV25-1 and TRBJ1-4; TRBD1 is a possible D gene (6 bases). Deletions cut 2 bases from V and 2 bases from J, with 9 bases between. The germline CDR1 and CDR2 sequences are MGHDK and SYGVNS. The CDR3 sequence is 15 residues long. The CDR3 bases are TGTGCCAGCAGTGAAGGAACAGGGACTAATGAAAAACTGTTTTTT. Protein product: CASSEGTGTNEKLFF.

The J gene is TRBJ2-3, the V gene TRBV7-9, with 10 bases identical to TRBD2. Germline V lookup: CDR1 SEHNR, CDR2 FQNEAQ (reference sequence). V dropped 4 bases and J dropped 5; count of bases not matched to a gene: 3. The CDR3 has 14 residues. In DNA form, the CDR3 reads TGTGCCAGCAGCTCGGGGACTAGCGTAGATACGCAGTATTTT. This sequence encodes CASSSGTSVDTQYF.

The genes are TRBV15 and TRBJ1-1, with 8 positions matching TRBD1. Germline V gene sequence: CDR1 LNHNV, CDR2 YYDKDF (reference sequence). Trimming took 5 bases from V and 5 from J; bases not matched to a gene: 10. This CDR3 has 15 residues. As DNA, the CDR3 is TGTGCCACCAGCGGTCCCGACAGGGGTCGAACTGAAGCTTTCTTT. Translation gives CATSGPDRGRTEAFF.

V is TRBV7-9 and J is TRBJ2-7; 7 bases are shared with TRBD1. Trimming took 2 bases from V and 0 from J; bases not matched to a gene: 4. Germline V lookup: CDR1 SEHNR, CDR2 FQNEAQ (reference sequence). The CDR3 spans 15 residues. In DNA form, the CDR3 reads TGTGCCAGCAGCTTATCGCGGACAGGCTCCTACGAGCAGTACTTC. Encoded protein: CASSLSRTGSYEQYF.

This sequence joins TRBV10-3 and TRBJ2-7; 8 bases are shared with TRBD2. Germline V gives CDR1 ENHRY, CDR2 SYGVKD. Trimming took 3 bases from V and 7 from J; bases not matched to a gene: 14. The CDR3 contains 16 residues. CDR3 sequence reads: CAISDPGGEHTGEQYF. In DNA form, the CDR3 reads TGTGCCATCAGTGACCCCGGGGGGGAGCATACTGGGGAGCAGTACTTC.

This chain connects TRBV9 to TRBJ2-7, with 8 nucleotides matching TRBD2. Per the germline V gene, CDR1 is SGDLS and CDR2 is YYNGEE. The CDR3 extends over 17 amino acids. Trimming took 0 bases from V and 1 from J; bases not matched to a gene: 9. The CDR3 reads CASSVGGSGISSYEQYF. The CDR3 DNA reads TGTGCCAGCAGCGTAGGAGGTAGCGGGATATCATCCTACGAGCAGTACTTC.

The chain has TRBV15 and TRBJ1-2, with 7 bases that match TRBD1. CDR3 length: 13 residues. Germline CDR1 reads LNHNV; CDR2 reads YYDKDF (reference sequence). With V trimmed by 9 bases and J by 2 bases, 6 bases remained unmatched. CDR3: CATSTQGNYGYTF. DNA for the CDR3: TGTGCCACGTCGACACAGGGGAACTATGGCTACACCTTC.

The CDR3 sequence is CASSSSAAGHYNEQFF. CDR3 DNA: TGTGCCAGCAGCTCCTCTGCAGCGGGACACTACAATGAGCAGTTCTTC. The chain links TRBV5-4 to TRBJ2-1; D is possibly TRBD2 (7 bases). The ends were cut back, 3 bases at V and 3 bases at J, with 16 bases in the middle. This CDR3 comprises 16 residues. The germline CDR1 and CDR2 sequences are SGHNT and YYREEE (reference sequence).

The CDR3 region is CASSMESSPSYEQYF. CDR3 DNA sequence: TGTGCCAGTAGTATGGAGTCTAGCCCTTCCTACGAGCAGTACTTC. The chain combines TRBV19 with TRBJ2-7, with D possibly being TRBD2 (5 bases). This CDR3 contains 15 residues. Trimming cost V 3 bases and J 1 base, with 13 bases left between them. Germline CDR1 reads LNHDA; CDR2 reads SQIVND (reference sequence).

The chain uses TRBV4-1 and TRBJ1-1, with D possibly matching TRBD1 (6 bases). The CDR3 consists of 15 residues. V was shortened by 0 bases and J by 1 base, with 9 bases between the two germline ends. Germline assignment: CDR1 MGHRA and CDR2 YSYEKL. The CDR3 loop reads CASSQEGTPNTEAFF. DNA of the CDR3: TGCGCCAGCAGCCAAGAGGGGACACCGAACACTGAAGCTTTCTTT.

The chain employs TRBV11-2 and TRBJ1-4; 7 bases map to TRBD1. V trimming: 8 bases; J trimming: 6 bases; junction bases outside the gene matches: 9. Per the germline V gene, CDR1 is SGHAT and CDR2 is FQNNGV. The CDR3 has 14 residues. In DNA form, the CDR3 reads TGTGCCAGCCAAGGTGACAGGGTTGATGAAAAACTGTTTTTT. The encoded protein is CASQGDRVDEKLFF.

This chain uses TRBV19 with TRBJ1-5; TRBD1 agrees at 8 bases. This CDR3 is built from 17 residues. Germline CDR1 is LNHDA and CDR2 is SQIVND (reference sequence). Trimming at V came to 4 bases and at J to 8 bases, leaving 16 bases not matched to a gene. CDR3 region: CASSTGTGGRSREPQHF. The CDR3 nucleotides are TGTGCCAGTAGTACAGGGACAGGAGGCCGGTCTAGAGAGCCCCAGCATTTT.

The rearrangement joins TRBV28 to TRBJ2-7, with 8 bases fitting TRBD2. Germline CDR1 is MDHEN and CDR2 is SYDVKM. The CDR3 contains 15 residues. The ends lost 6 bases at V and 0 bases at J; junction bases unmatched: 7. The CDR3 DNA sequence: TGTGCCAGCAGACTAGCGGCAATCAGCTCCTACGAGCAGTACTTC. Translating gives CASRLAAISSYEQYF.

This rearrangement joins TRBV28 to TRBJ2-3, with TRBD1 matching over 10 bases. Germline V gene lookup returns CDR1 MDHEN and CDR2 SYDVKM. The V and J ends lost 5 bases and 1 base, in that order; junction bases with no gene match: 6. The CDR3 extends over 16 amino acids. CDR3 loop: CASSRGDRGGTDTQYF. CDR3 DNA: TGTGCCAGCAGTAGGGGGGACAGGGGTGGCACAGATACGCAGTATTTT.

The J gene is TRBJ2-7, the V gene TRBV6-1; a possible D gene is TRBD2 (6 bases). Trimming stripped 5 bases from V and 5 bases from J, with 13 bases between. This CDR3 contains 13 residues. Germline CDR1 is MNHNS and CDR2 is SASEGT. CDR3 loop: CASSTGGYNEQYF. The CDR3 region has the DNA TGTGCCAGCAGTACTGGGGGGTATAACGAGCAGTACTTC.